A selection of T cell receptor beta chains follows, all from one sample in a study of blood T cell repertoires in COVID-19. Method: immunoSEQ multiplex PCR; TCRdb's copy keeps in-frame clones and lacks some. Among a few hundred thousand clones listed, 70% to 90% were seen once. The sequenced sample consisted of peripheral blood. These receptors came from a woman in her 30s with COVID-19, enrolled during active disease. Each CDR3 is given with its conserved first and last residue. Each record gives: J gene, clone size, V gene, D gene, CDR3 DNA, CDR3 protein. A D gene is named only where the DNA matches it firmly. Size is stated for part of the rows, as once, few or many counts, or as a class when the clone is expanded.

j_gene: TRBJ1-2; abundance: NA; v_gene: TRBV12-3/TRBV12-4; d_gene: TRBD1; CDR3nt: TGTGCCAGCAGTTCGACAGGGGACGGCTACACCTTC; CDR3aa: CASSSTGDGYTF
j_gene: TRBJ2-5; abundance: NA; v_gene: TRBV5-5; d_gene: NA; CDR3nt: TGTGCCAGCAGCAATTGGCAGGGTCCGGGGACCCAGTACTTC; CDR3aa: CASSNWQGPGTQYF
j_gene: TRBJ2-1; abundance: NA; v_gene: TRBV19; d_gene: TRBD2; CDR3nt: TGTGCCAGTAGTACTAGCGGGAGCTCCTACAATGAGCAGTTCTTC; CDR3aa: CASSTSGSSYNEQFF
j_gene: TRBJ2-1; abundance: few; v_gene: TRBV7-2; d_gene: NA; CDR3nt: TGTGCCAGCAGCAAACGCGCCAGAACAGCCTACTCCTACAATGAGCAGTTCTTC; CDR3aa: CASSKRARTAYSYNEQFF
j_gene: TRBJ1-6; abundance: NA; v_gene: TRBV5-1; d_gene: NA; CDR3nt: TGCGCCAGCAGCTTGGGACGGTCAGTGCGGGATTCACCCCTCCACTTT; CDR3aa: CASSLGRSVRDSPLHF
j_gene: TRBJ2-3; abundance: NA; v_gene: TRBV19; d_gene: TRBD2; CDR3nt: TGTGCCAGTAGAGGCCTAGCGGGATCTAACACAGATACGCAGTATTTT; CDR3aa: CASRGLAGSNTDTQYF
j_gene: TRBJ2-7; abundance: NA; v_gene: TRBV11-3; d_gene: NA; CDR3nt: TGTGCCAGCAGCCCCCAGTCCGGGGAGCAGTACTTC; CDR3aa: CASSPQSGEQYF
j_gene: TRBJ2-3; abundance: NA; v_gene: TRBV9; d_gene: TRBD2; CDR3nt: TGTGCCAGCAGCGCTGCAGGGACTAGCATAGATACGCAGTATTTT; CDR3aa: CASSAAGTSIDTQYF
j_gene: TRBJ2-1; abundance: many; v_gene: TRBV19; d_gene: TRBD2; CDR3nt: TGTGCCAGTAGTGCTCAGACTAGCCGGGGAGCGTCTGCAATGAAGCAGTTCTTC; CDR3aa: CASSAQTSRGASAMKQFF
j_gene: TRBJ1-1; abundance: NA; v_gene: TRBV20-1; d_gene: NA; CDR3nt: TGCAGTGCTAGTATCTTAGACACTGAAGCTTTCTTT; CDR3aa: CSASILDTEAFF
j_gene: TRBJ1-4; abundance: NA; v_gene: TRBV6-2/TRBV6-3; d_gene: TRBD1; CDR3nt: TGTGCCAGCAGCCGGGACAGGGTGAAAAAACTGTTTTTT; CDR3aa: CASSRDRVKKLFF
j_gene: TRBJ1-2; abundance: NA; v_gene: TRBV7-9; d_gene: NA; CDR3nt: TGTGCCAGCACCGATCTCCGACGGGGGGCAGAATACTATGGCTACACCTTC; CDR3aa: CASTDLRRGAEYYGYTF
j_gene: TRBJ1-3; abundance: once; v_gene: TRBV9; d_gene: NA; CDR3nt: TGTGCCAGCAGCGTAGGCGGGAGGGGAAGAAACACCATATATTTT; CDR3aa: CASSVGGRGRNTIYF
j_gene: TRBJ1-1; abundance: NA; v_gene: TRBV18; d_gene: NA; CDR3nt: TGTGCCAGCTCACCATCCTCCGGGGGGGCGTTCGGAGCTTGGGACACTGAAGCTTTCTTT; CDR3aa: CASSPSSGGAFGAWDTEAFF
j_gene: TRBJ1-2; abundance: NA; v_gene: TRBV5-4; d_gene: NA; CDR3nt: TGTGCCAGCAGCTTCGGGGAGAACTATGGCTACACCTTC; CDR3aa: CASSFGENYGYTF
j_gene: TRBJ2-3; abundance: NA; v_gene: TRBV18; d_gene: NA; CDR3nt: TGTGCCAGCTCACCGGACATGGGAGATACGCAGTATTTT; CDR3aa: CASSPDMGDTQYF
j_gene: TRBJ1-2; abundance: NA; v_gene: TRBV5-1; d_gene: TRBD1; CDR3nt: TGCGCCAGCAGCGTTAACTTCCGGGACAGAGCAGGCTACACCTTC; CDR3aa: CASSVNFRDRAGYTF
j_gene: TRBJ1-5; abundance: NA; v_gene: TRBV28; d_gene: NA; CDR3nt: TGTGCCAGCAGTTTCGGCAATCAGCCCCAGCATTTT; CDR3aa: CASSFGNQPQHF
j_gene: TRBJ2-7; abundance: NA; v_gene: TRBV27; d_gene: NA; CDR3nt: TGTGCCAGCAGTCCCCCGGGGTACGAGCAGTACTTC; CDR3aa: CASSPPGYEQYF
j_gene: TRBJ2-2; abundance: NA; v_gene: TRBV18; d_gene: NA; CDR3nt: TGTGCCAGCTCCCCAGGTTTGACAGGATTGGAGCTGTTTTTT; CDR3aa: CASSPGLTGLELFF
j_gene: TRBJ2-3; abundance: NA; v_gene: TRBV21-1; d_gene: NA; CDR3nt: NA; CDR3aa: CASSKEVGQGILCSTDTQYF
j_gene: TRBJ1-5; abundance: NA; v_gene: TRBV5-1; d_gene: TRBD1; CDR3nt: TGCGCCAGCAGCTTGGAGGGGACAGGGCATCAGCCCCAGCATTTT; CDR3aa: CASSLEGTGHQPQHF
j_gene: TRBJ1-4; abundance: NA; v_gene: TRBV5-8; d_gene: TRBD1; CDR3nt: TGTGCCAGCAGCTTGGGACAGGGACCCTTCGGGTATGAAAAACTGTTTTTT; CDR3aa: CASSLGQGPFGYEKLFF
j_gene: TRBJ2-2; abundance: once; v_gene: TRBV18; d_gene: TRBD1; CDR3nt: TGTGCCAGCTCACCGGGACAGGGGGCCGGCGGGGAGCTGTTTTTT; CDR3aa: CASSPGQGAGGELFF
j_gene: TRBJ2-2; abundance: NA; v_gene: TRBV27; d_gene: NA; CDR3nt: TGTGCCAGCAGTTTCGGGGCGGGGAACGGCACCGGGGAGCTGTTTTTT; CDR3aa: CASSFGAGNGTGELFF
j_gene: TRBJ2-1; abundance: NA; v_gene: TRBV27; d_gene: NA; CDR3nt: TGTGCCAGCAGTCCACCGTTTGAGGCCAACAATGAGCAGTTCTTC; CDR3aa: CASSPPFEANNEQFF
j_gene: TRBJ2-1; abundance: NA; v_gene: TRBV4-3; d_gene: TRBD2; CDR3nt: TGCGCCAGCAGCCATGGGACTAGCGACTACAATGAGCAGTTCTTC; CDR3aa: CASSHGTSDYNEQFF
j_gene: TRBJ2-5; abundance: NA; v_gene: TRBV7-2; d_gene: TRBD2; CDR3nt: TGTGCCAGCAGCTTCCCTCGGGGGGGTTCCTCAGCGGTCCGAGAGACCCAGTACTTC; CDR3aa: CASSFPRGGSSAVRETQYF
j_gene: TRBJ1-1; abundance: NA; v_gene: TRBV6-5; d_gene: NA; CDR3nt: TGTGCCAGCAGTTACGGCCTCGGGGACACTGAAGCTTTCTTT; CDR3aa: CASSYGLGDTEAFF
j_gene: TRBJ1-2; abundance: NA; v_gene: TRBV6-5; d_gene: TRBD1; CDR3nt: TGTGCCAGCAGTTACTCGACCGGACAGGGCTATGGCTACACCTTC; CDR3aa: CASSYSTGQGYGYTF
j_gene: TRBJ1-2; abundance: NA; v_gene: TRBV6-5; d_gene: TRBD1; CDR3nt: TGTGCCAGCAGACCCCTCGGACAGGGGGACTATGGCTACACCTTC; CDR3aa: CASRPLGQGDYGYTF
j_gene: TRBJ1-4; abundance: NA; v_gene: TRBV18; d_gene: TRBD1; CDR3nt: TGTGCCAGCTCACCTAGAGACAGGGGGCCTGAAAAACTGTTTTTT; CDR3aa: CASSPRDRGPEKLFF
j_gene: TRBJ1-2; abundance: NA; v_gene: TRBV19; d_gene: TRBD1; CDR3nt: TGTGCCAGTACTGATAGGGGGCGCCTTCAAGATGGCTACACCTTC; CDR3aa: CASTDRGRLQDGYTF
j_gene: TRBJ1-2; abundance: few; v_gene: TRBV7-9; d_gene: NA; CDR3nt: TGTGCCAGCAGCTTATTAGGGGGGGATAACACCTTC; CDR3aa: CASSLLGGDNTF
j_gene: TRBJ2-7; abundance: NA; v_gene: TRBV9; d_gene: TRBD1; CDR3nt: TGTGCCAGCAGCCCAGGGACAGGGTCTCGCGAGCAGTACTTC; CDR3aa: CASSPGTGSREQYF
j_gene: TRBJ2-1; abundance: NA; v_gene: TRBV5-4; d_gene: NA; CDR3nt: TGTGCCAGCAGCGCGAGCTCCTACAATGAGCAGTTCTTC; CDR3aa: CASSASSYNEQFF
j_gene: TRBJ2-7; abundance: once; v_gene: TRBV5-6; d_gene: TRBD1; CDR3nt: TGTGCCAGCAGCTTAGAAGTCCGGACAGGGCATTACGAGCAGTACTTC; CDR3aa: CASSLEVRTGHYEQYF
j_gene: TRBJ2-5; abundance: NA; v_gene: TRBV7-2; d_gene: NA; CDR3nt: TGTGCCAGCAGCCTCTTTGGGGGAGCGGGAGAGACCCAGTACTTC; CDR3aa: CASSLFGGAGETQYF
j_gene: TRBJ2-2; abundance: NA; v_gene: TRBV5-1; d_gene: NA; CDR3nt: TGCGCCAGCAGCACACACACCCCGCCTCGGAACACCGGGGAGCTGTTTTTT; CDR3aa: CASSTHTPPRNTGELFF